The 21 T cell receptor beta chains reported below all come from one sample, sequenced in a study of T cells after yellow fever vaccination. TCRdb re-called the 5' RACE reads with MiXCR, one entry per CDR3 protein. This sample has roughly 500,000 distinct CDR3 sequences, with roughly 21% found just once. This specimen consisted of PBMCs, obtained 15 days after the yellow fever booster vaccination. These receptors came from a man aged 30 to 39 who received the YFV17D yellow fever vaccine.

This clonotype has a count of ten or more. The chain joins TRBV12-3 or TRBV12-4 to TRBJ2-5; 9 positions agree with TRBD2. J lost 5 bases, V lost 7 bases, and 8 bases had no gene match. CDR3 length: 14 residues. CDR3 DNA sequence: TGTGCCAGCACCATCGGAGCGGGAGGTGAGACCCAGTACTTC. Protein product: CASTIGAGGETQYF.

This clonotype appeared a few times. The CDR3, as DNA: TGTGCCAGCAGCAAAAGGACCAGTTGGGAGGATACGCAGTATTTT. This codes for CASSKRTSWEDTQYF. V usage is TRBV21-1 and J usage is TRBJ2-3; the table names TRBD2, a call not compared with the DNA. TRBV21-1 is termed a pseudogene. The CDR3 is 15 amino acids.

The gene calls are TRBV29-1 and TRBJ2-1; 10 bases fit TRBD2. The CDR3 covers 16 residues. Per the germline V gene, CDR1 is SQVTM and CDR2 is ANQGSEA. Unmatched junction bases numbered 3, after V lost 0 bases and J lost 1 base. CDR3 sequence (DNA): TGCAGCGTTGAAGAAGGGACTAGCGTATCCTACAATGAGCAGTTCTTC. Its protein product is CSVEEGTSVSYNEQFF.

This clonotype was observed a few times. V usage is TRBV7-3 and J usage is TRBJ2-1; 15 nucleotides match TRBD2. Germline-derived CDR1 and CDR2 are SGHTA and FQGTGA. V lost 0 bases and J lost 0; bases outside the gene matches: 9. CDR3 length equals 21 residues. The DNA for the CDR3 is TGTGCCAGCAGCTTAACCGGGACTAGCGGGAGGCCCCTCAGCTCCTACAATGAGCAGTTCTTC. As protein: CASSLTGTSGRPLSSYNEQFF.

This clonotype has only a few counts. CDR3 sequence: CASSLGTGWTDTQYF. The CDR3 nucleotides read TGTGCCAGCAGCTTAGGGACAGGGTGGACAGATACGCAGTATTTT. V usage is TRBV7-2 and J usage is TRBJ2-3; 8 positions match TRBD1. The CDR3 extends over 15 amino acids. CDR1 is SGHTA and CDR2 is FQGNSA in the germline V gene. J gave up 3 bases and V 1 base, and 3 bases lay outside the gene matches.

This clonotype has only a few counts. The chain combines TRBV14 with TRBJ1-4, with TRBD1 matching over 8 bases. V dropped 0 bases and J dropped 7; count of bases not matched to a gene: 7. The CDR3 has 16 amino acids. CDR1 and CDR2 from the germline V gene are SGHDN and FVKESK. The CDR3 bases are TGTGCCAGCAGCCAAGACTTGGGCAGGGGGCCTGAAAAACTGTTTTTT. Protein product: CASSQDLGRGPEKLFF. The complete variable domain, with remaining parts taken from reference TRBV14 and TRBJ1-4, reads EAGVTQFPSHSVIEKGQTVTLRCDPISGHDNLYWYRRVMGKEIKFLLHFVKESKQDESGMPNNRFLAERTGGTYSTLKVQPAELEDSGVYFCASSQDLGRGPEKLFFGSGTQLSVL.

The chain joins TRBV5-5 to TRBJ1-1; no reliable D call. This CDR3 is 15 amino acids long. The V end lost 2 bases, the J end lost 5 bases, and 16 bases lay between the germline ends. Germline V gene sequence: CDR1 SGHKS, CDR2 YYEKEE (reference sequence). CDR3 bases: TGTGCCAGCAGCTTCTCGGGGTATTCGGGGACTGAAGCTTTCTTT. It translates to CASSFSGYSGTEAFF.

The chain uses TRBV29-1 and TRBJ2-1; 7 positions match TRBD2. The CDR3 covers 13 residues. Germline CDR1 reads SQVTM; CDR2 reads ANQGSEA. V was clipped by 4 bases and J by 4 bases; unmatched bases: 4. For the CDR3, the DNA is TGCAGCGTTGGGTCTAGCGGTTACAATGAGCAGTTCTTC. Protein product: CSVGSSGYNEQFF.

V usage is TRBV7-9 and J usage is TRBJ2-7; D remains unclear. This CDR3 is 12 amino acids long. Germline V gene lookup returns CDR1 SEHNR and CDR2 FQNEAQ (reference sequence). V lost 1 base and J lost 5, with 6 bases in between. CDR3 amino acids: CASSLGPNEQYF. Here the CDR3 DNA reads TGTGCCAGCAGCTTAGGACCAAACGAGCAGTACTTC.

The sample holds a few counts of this clonotype. DNA of the CDR3: TGTGCCAGCAGCTTAGTTGGGGTCGGGGAGCAGTTCTTC. Translating gives CASSLVGVGEQFF. The chain has TRBV7-2 and TRBJ2-1; D is unresolved. This CDR3 is 13 amino acids long. Per the germline V gene, CDR1 is SGHTA and CDR2 is FQGNSA. V shed 1 base and J shed 10 bases, with 11 bases lying between them.

The chain uses TRBV7-3 and TRBJ2-1, with 10 bases aligning to TRBD2. Trimming cost V 5 bases and J 4 bases; bases outside gene matches: 5. The CDR3 consists of 15 residues. The germline V gene has CDR1 SGHTA and CDR2 FQGTGA. DNA for the CDR3: TGTGCCAGCAGCGGAGCGGGAGGGCAATACAATGAGCAGTTCTTC. Encoded protein: CASSGAGGQYNEQFF.

This clonotype was observed a single time. The V and J genes are TRBV5-1 and TRBJ2-7; TRBD2 agrees at 8 bases. Germline CDR1 is SGHRS and CDR2 is YFSETQ. Trimming removed 2 bases from V and 4 bases from J; junction bases left unmatched: 11. CDR3 length: 16 amino acids. Written as DNA, the CDR3 is TGCGCCAGCAGCTTTGCGTCAAGCGGGAGCGGATACGAGCAGTACTTC. This encodes CASSFASSGSGYEQYF.

This clonotype came up a few times. The V call is TRBV20-1, the J call TRBJ2-7; D call uncertain. Germline lookup yields CDR1 DFQATT and CDR2 SNEGSKA (reference sequence). The CDR3 length is 12 residues. Trimming shortened V by 5 bases and J by 0 bases, and 8 bases separated the two germline ends. CDR3 sequence: CSAFDGSYEQYF. The CDR3 coding sequence is TGCAGTGCTTTCGACGGCTCCTACGAGCAGTACTTC.

This clonotype was seen a handful of times. V and J are TRBV11-1 and TRBJ2-3, with 7 positions matching TRBD1. Unmatched junction bases numbered 8, after V lost 5 bases and J lost 0 bases. This CDR3 comprises 16 residues. Looked up from germline, CDR1 is SGHAT and CDR2 is FQDESV (reference sequence). The CDR3 coding sequence is TGTGCCAGCAGCACCCTGGGACAGACTAGCACAGATACGCAGTATTTT. Protein product: CASSTLGQTSTDTQYF.

Here the CDR3 DNA reads TGTGCCAGCAGCTTAGAGCCAGGGAGGGGAGAGCAGTACTTC. It encodes CASSLEPGRGEQYF. The rearrangement joins TRBV7-7 to TRBJ2-7; TRBD2 matches at 7 bases. The germline V gene has CDR1 SSHAT and CDR2 FNYEAQ (reference sequence). J lost 7 bases, V lost 1 base, and 7 bases had no gene match. This CDR3 has 14 residues.

The rearrangement uses TRBV10-3 and TRBJ2-5; 9 bases map to TRBD2. Trimming at V came to 6 bases and at J to 4 bases, leaving 6 bases not matched to a gene. The CDR3 covers 14 residues. From germline, CDR1 is ENHRY and CDR2 SYGVKD. This CDR3 is CAISPSGKGETQYF. CDR3 sequence (DNA): TGTGCCATCAGCCCTAGCGGGAAAGGAGAGACCCAGTACTTC.

This chain uses TRBV27 with TRBJ2-7; D is unresolved. CDR1 is MNHEY, CDR2 SMNVEV, per germline (reference sequence). The CDR3 is 13 amino acids. The germline V and J ends were trimmed by 6 bases and 0 bases, with 9 bases remaining between them. Here the CDR3 reads CASRLYLSYEQYF. The CDR3 DNA sequence: TGTGCCAGCAGGTTGTACCTCTCCTACGAGCAGTACTTC.

This clonotype was seen a handful of times. The gene calls are TRBV29-1 and TRBJ2-1, with 9 bases fitting TRBD2. The length of the CDR3 is 13 residues. Germline values: CDR1 SQVTM, CDR2 ANQGSEA. After removal of 5 bases from V and 9 bases from J, the junction contained 8 bases not matched to a gene. The CDR3 sequence: CSVQVGLAFEQFF. CDR3 sequence (DNA): TGCAGCGTTCAAGTGGGACTAGCCTTTGAGCAGTTCTTC.

This clonotype was counted only a few times. The V call is TRBV5-1, the J call TRBJ2-3; D is possibly TRBD2 (5 bases). There are 15 residues in the CDR3. Germline V CDR1 and CDR2: SGHRS, YFSETQ. Between the trimmed V and J ends, which lost 2 bases and 2 bases, there was a span of 12 bases. The CDR3 bases are TGCGCCAGCAGCTTAGGCGGGCCTGCCACAGATACGCAGTATTTT. Translated: CASSLGGPATDTQYF.

This clonotype was counted only a few times. This sequence joins TRBV19 and TRBJ2-7; no clear D gene. Trimming shortened V by 0 bases and J by 2 bases, and 11 bases separated the two germline ends. The CDR3 is 15 amino acids. Germline V lookup: CDR1 LNHDA, CDR2 SQIVND (reference sequence). CDR3: CASSIEPTVTYEQYF. The CDR3 coding sequence is TGTGCCAGTAGTATAGAGCCGACGGTAACCTACGAGCAGTACTTC.

Of note for this clonotype: A junction end diverges from the germline sequence, so it may reflect a read error. This chain connects TRBV7-7 to TRBJ2-2; D ambiguous. The CDR3 spans 13 residues. CDR1 and CDR2 from the germline V gene are SSHAT and FNYEAQ (reference sequence). The CDR3 bases are TGTGCTAGCAGCCAGGACCGGTCCGGGGAGCTGTTTTTT. This codes for CASSQDRSGELFF.